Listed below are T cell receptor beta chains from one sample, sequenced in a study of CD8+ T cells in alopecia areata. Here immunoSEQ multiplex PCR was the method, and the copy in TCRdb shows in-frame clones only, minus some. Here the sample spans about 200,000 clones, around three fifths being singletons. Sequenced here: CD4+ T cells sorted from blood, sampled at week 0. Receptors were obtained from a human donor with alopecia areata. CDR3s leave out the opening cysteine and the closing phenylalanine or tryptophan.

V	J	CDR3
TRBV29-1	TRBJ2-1	SARLGSDEQF
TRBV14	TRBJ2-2	ASSHGGAALF
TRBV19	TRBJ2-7	ASSNSGEIRYEQY
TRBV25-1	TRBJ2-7	ASSERWTGVYEQY
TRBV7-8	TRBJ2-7	ASSLAKRDREQY
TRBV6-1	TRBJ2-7	ASSATGPPGGEQY
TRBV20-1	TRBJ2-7	SASAGIEQY
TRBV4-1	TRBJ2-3	ASSQASGTSGSTDTQY
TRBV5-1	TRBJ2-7	ASAPRDRSYEQY
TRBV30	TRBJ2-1	ASAAGGFLNEQF
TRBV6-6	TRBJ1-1	ASSLPGNTEAF
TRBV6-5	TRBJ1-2	ASSRDRYGYT
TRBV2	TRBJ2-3	ASRRPTVTDTQY
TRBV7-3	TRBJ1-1	ASSPGTGLRAF
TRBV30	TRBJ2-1	AWSVPSGGASYNEQF
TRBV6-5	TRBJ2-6	ASSSQGGANVLT
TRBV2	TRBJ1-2	ASSESGLDIYGYT
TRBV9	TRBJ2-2	ASRTRGLTGELF
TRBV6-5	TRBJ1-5	ASSYEIQGSPKH
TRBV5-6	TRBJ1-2	ASIIRGGQQAGYT
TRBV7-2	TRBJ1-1	AKQTGGRGWTEAF
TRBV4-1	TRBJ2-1	ASSQVPGGAYNEQF
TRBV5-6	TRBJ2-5	ASSLGRQETQY
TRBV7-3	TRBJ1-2	ASSFAGVGGYT
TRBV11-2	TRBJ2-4	ASSLALGLANIQY
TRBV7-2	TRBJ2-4	ASSQGTSGLGGIQY
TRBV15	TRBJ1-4	ATSGEQGGRREKLF
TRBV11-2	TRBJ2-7	ASSSGPRLEQY
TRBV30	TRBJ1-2	AWSDYGYT
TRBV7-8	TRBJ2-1	ASSLTSGAYNEQF
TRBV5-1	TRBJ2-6	ASRQGAFSGANVLT
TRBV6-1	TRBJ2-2	ASTGMVGELF
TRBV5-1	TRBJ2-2	ASSFRREDPRLGGELF
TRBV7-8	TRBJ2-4	ASSASRVARGDIQY
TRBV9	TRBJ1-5	ASSVDPLANQPQH
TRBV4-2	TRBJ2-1	ASSQVNEQF
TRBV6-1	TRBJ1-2	ASSLQRAAWYGYT
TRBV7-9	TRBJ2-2	ASSLQAGWTGELF
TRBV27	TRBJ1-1	ASSLKRTGSNTEAF
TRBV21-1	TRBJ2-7	ASSNRSRAGEQY
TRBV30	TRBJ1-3	AWSVRGTLSGNTIY
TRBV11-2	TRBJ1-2	ASRSWDRIVT
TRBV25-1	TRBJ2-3	ASGRDSVSDTQY
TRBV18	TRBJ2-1	ASSPGLAGVLPYNEQF
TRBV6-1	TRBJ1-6	ASTQTGPLH
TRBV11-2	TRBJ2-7	ASSLEAGTYEQY
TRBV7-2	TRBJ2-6	ASSLAPRSGANVLT
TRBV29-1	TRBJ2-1	SARWGQGPLEQF
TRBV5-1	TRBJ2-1	ASSPLAVRVDNEQF
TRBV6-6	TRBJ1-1	ASSYGQRNTEAF
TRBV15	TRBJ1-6	ATSYAKREGPLH
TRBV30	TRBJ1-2	AWSGQGSYGYT
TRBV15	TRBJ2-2	ATSRSLATGELF
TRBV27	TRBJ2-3	ASTRGYEDTDTQY
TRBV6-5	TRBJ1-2	ASTNGAGAGYT
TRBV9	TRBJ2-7	ASSVEGTGGEQY
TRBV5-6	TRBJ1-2	ASSLMGMGYT
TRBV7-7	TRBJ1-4	ASSFLRNDEKLF